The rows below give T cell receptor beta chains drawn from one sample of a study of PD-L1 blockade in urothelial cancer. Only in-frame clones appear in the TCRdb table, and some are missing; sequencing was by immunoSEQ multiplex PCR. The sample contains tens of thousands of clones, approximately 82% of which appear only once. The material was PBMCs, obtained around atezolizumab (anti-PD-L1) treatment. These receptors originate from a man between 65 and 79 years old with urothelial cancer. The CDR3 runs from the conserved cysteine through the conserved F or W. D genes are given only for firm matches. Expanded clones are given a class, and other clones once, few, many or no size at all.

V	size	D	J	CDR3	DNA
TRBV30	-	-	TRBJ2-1	CAWSGRQGDASGTYNEQFF	TGTGCCTGGAGTGGTCGACAGGGGGACGCTAGCGGGACCTACAATGAGCAGTTCTTC
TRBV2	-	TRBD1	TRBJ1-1	CASSSGQGSRLNTEAFF	TGTGCCAGCAGTTCGGGACAGGGTTCAAGACTGAACACTGAAGCTTTCTTT
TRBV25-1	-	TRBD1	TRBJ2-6	CASSAQTGTGSGANVLTF	TGTGCCAGCAGTGCGCAAACCGGGACAGGGTCTGGGGCCAACGTCCTGACTTTC
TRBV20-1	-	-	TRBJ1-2	CSATARGYTF	TGCAGTGCTACCGCGCGTGGCTACACCTTC
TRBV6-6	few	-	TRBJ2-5	CASSYSREETQYF	TGTGCCAGCAGTTACAGTCGCGAAGAGACCCAGTACTTC
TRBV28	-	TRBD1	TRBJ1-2	CASSQPGQRPTF	TGTGCCAGCAGTCAACCGGGACAGCGCCCCACCTTC
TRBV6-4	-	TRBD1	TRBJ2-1	CASSGQGGNEQFF	TGTGCCAGCAGTGGACAGGGTGGGAATGAGCAGTTCTTC
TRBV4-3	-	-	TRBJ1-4	CASSPDQGYWEKLFF	TGCGCCAGCAGCCCCGATCAGGGGTATTGGGAAAAACTGTTTTTT
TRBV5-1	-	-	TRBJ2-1	CASSVGQGGSLFF	TGCGCCAGCAGCGTCGGACAGGGAGGGTCTCTGTTCTTC
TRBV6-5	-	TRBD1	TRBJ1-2	CASSPDRANYGYTF	TGTGCCAGCAGTCCGGACAGGGCGAACTATGGCTACACCTTC
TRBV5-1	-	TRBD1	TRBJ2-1	CASRFRDSYNEQFF	TGCGCCAGCCGATTCCGGGACAGCTACAATGAGCAGTTCTTC
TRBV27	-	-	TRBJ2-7	CASSLSRLAGLSYEQYF	TGTGCCAGCAGTTTATCTCGGCTAGCTGGTCTCTCCTACGAGCAGTACTTC
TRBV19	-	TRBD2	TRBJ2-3	CASSSWTSGIPADTQYF	TGTGCCAGTAGTTCCTGGACTAGCGGGATCCCCGCAGATACGCAGTATTTT
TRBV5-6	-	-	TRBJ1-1	CASSLGPGSEAFF	TGTGCCAGCAGCTTGGGGCCAGGCTCTGAAGCTTTCTTT
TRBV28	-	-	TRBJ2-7	CASSLVTYEQYF	TGTGCCAGCAGTCTAGTAACCTACGAGCAGTACTTC
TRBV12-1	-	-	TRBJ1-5	CASSLLTGTGGFYSNQPQHF	TGTGCCAGCAGCCTCTTAACCGGGACAGGGGGTTTTTATAGCAATCAGCCCCAGCATTTT
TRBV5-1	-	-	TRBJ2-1	CASSFPGRNEQFF	TGCGCCAGCAGCTTTCCCGGGAGAAATGAGCAGTTCTTC
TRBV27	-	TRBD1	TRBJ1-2	CASSSRDSRGYTF	TGTGCCAGCAGTTCGAGGGACAGCCGCGGCTACACCTTC
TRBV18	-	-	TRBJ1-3	CASSPLRGAGGNTIYF	TGTGCCAGCTCACCTTTGCGGGGGGCCGGTGGAAACACCATATATTTT
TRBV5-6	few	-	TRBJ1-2	CASSLQGIYGYTF	TGTGCCAGCAGCTTGCAGGGGATATATGGCTACACCTTC
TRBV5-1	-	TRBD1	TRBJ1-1	CASSVGTGGAGTEAFF	TGCGCCAGCAGCGTAGGGACAGGGGGCGCGGGTACTGAAGCTTTCTTT
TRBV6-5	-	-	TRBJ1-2	CASSPRLNYGYTF	TGTGCCAGCAGCCCCAGATTAAACTATGGCTACACCTTC
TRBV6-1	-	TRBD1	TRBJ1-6	CASSEAPSGQSNSPLHF	TGTGCCAGCAGTGAAGCTCCGTCGGGACAGAGTAATTCACCCCTCCACTTT
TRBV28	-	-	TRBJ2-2	CASSSGGTGELFF	TGTGCCAGCAGTTCAGGGGGGACCGGGGAGCTGTTTTTT
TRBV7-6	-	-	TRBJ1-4	CASSPTGTAEKLFF	TGTGCCAGCAGCCCTACCGGGACTGCCGAAAAACTGTTTTTT
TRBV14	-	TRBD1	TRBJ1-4	CASSGTGREKLFF	TGTGCCAGCAGCGGGACAGGGAGGGAAAAACTGTTTTTT
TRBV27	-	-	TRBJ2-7	CASSLGGRVAYEQYF	TGTGCCAGCAGTTTAGGGGGGAGAGTCGCCTACGAGCAGTACTTC
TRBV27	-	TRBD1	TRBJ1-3	CASRPGGTGVGGLSGNTIYF	TGTGCCAGCCGCCCGGGGGGGACAGGGGTGGGGGGCCTCTCTGGAAACACCATATATTTT
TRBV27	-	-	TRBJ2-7	CASSRLSGEQYF	TGTGCCAGCAGTCGCCTTAGCGGCGAGCAGTACTTC
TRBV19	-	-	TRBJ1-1	CASSIGAMEGIYTEAFF	TGTGCCAGTAGTATAGGCGCGATGGAGGGAATCTACACTGAAGCTTTCTTT
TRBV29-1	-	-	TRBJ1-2	CSVEDSLRSYTF	TGCAGCGTTGAGGACAGCCTCCGGAGCTACACCTTC
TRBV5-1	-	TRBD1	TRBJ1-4	CASSGTGEANEKLFF	TGCGCCAGCAGCGGGACAGGGGAGGCTAATGAAAAACTGTTTTTT
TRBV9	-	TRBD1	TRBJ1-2	CASSVGQGFTRSDYGYTF	TGTGCCAGCAGCGTAGGACAGGGTTTTACGCGGTCCGATTATGGCTACACCTTC
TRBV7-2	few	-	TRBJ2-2	CASSYQRTGGELFF	TGTGCCAGCAGCTACCAGCGGACGGGCGGGGAGCTGTTTTTT
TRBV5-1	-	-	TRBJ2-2	CASRQGLTGELFF	TGCGCCAGCAGACAGGGCCTCACCGGGGAGCTGTTTTTT
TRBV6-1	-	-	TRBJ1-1	CASTEGGEAFF	TGTGCCAGCACCGAGGGAGGAGAAGCTTTCTTT
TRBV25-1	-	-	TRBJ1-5	CASSEGGTQHF	TGTGCCAGCAGTGAAGGAGGGACCCAGCATTTT
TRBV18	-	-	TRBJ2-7	CASSPIQGSYEQYF	TGTGCCAGCTCACCCATCCAGGGCTCCTACGAGCAGTACTTC
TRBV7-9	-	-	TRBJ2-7	CASSLGVYEQYF	TGTGCCAGCAGCTTGGGCGTCTACGAGCAGTACTTC
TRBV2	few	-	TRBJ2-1	CASSGRRGFSEQFF	TGTGCCAGCAGTGGTCGCAGGGGATTCAGCGAGCAGTTCTTC
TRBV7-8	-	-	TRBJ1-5	CASSRGWASNQPQHF	TGTGCCAGCAGCAGGGGATGGGCTAGCAATCAGCCCCAGCATTTT
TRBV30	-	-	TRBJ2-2	CAWSLDGTGELFF	TGTGCCTGGAGTCTAGATGGCACCGGGGAGCTGTTTTTT
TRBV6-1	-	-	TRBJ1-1	CASSDRGVGVAQAFF	TGTGCCAGCAGTGACCGGGGGGTAGGGGTCGCCCAAGCTTTCTTT
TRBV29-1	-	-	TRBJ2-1	CSVTGSGSYNEQFF	TGCAGCGTTACTGGCTCGGGCTCCTACAATGAGCAGTTCTTC
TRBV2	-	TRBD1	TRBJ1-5	CASSGTGGSNQPQHF	TGTGCCAGCAGTGGGACAGGGGGTTCAAATCAGCCCCAGCATTTT
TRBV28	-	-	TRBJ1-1	CAIKLPGPRGTEAFF	TGTGCCATCAAGCTCCCGGGTCCCAGGGGCACTGAAGCTTTCTTT
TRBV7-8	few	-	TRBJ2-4	CASSLTGTQALYF	TGTGCCAGCAGCTTGACCGGGACACAGGCCCTTTATTTC
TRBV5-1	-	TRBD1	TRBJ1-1	CASSLGGTGGTEAFF	TGCGCCAGCAGCTTGGGAGGGACAGGGGGAACTGAAGCTTTCTTT
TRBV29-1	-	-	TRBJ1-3	CSVAHSGNTIYF	TGCAGCGTTGCCCACAGCGGAAACACCATATATTTT
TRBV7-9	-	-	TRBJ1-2	CASSTQTGPHTF	TGTGCCAGCAGCACACAGACAGGCCCACACACCTTC